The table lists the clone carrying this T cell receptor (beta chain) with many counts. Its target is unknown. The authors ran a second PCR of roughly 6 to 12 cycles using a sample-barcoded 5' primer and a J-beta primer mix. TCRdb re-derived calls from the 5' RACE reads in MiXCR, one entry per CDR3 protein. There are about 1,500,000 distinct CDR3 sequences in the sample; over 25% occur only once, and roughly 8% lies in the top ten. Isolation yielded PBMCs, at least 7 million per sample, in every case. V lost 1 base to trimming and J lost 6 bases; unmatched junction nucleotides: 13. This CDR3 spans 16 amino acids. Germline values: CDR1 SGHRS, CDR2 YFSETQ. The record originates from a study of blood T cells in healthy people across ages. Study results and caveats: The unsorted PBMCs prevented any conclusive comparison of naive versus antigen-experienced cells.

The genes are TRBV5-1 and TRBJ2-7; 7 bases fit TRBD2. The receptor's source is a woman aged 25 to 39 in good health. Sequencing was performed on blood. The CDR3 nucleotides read TGCGCCAGCAGCTTGTTTGGGAGGGATTCCTCGGGCGAGCAGTACTTC. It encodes CASSLFGRDSSGEQYF.